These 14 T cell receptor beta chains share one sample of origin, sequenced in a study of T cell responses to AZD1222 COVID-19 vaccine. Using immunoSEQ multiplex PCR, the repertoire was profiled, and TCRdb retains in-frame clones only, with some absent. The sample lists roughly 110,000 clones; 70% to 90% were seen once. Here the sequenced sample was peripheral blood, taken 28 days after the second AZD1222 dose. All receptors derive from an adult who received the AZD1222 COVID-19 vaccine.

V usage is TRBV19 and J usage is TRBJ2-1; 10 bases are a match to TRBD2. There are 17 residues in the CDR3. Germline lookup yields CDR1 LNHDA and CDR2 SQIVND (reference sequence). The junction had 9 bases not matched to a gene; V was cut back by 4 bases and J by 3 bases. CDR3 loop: CASSTRVTSGLYNEQFF. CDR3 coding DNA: TGTGCCAGTAGTACTCGAGTGACTAGCGGGCTCTACAATGAGCAGTTCTTC. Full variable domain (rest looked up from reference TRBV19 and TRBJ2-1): DGGITQSPKYLFRKEGQNVTLSCEQNLNHDAMYWYRQDPGQGLRLIYYSQIVNDFQKGDIAEGYSVSREKKESFPLTVTSAQKNPTAFYLCASSTRVTSGLYNEQFFGPGTRLTVL.

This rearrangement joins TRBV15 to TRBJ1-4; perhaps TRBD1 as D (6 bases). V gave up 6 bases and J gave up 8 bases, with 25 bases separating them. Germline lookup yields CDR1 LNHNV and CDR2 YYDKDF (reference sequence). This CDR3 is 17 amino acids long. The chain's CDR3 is CATRGGRSASGYEKLFF. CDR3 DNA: TGTGCCACCAGAGGGGGGAGGAGTGCTTCGGGTTACGAAAAACTGTTTTTT. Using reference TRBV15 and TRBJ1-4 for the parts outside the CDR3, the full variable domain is DAMVIQNPRYQVTQFGKPVTLSCSQTLNHNVMYWYQQKSSQAPKLLFHYYDKDFNNEADTPDNFQSRRPNTSFCFLDIRSPGLGDTAMYLCATRGGRSASGYEKLFFGSGTQLSVL.

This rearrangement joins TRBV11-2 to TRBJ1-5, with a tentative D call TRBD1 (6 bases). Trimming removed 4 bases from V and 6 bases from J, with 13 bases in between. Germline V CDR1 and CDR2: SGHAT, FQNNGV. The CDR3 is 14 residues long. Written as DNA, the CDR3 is TGTGCCAGCAGCTCGGGTTGGGGGCGTCAGCCCCAGCATTTT. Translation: CASSSGWGRQPQHF.

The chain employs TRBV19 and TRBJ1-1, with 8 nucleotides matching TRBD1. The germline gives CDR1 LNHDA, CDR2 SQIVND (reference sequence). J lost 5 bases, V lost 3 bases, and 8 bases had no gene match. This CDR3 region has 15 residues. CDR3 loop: CASSMGVRGRTEAFF. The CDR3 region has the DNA TGTGCCAGTAGTATGGGTGTCAGGGGGCGGACTGAAGCTTTCTTT.

In DNA, the CDR3 is TGTGCCAGCAGTTACTCGGGAGGGTCAGGAGAAAAACTGTTTTTT. Its protein product is CASSYSGGSGEKLFF. The J gene is TRBJ1-4, the V gene TRBV6-5; D not certain. The CDR3 has 15 amino acids. Germline V gene sequence: CDR1 MNHEY, CDR2 SVGAGI. Deletions cut 0 bases from V and 8 bases from J, with 13 bases between.

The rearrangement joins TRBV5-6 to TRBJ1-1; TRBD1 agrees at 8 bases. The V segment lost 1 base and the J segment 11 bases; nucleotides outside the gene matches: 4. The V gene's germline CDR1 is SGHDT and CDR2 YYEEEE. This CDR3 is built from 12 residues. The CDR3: CASSLPTGEAFF. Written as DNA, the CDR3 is TGTGCCAGCAGCTTGCCGACAGGGGAGGCTTTCTTT.

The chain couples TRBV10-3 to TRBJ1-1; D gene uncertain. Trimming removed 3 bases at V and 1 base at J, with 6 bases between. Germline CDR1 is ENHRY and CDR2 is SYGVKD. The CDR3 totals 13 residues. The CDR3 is CAISDLGNTEAFF. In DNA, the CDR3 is TGTGCCATCAGTGATTTAGGGAACACTGAAGCTTTCTTT.

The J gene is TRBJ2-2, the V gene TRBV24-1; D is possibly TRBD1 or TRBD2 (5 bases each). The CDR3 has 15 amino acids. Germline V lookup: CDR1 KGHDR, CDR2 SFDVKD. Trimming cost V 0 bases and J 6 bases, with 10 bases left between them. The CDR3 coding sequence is TGTGCCACCAGTGATTTGGGCAGGGAGCCCGGGGAGCTGTTTTTT. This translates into CATSDLGREPGELFF.

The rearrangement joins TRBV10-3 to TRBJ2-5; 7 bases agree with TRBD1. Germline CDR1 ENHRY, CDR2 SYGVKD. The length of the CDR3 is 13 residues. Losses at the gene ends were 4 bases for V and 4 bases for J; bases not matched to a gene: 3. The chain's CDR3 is CAISVGTVETQYF. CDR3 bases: TGTGCCATCAGTGTCGGGACAGTAGAGACCCAGTACTTC.

The CDR3 DNA follows: TGTGCCAGCAGCAGCAGGGTCCGGGAGACCCAGTACTTC. Protein: CASSSRVRETQYF. This chain joins TRBV11-2 and TRBJ2-5, with D possibly matching TRBD1 (5 bases). Trimming left V 5 bases short and J 5 bases short, with 12 bases between. From germline, CDR1 is SGHAT and CDR2 FQNNGV. The CDR3 spans 13 residues. Supplemented by reference TRBV11-2 and TRBJ2-5, the full variable domain reads EAGVAQSPRYKIIEKRQSVAFWCNPISGHATLYWYQQILGQGPKLLIQFQNNGVVDDSQLPKDRFSAERLKGVDSTLKIQPAKLEDSAVYLCASSSRVRETQYFGPGTRLLVL.

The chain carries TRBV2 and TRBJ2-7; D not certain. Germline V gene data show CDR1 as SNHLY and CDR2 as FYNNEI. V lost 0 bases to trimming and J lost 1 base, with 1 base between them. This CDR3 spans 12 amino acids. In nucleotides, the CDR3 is TGTGCCAGCAGTGAAGCTTCCTACGAGCAGTACTTC. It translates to CASSEASYEQYF.

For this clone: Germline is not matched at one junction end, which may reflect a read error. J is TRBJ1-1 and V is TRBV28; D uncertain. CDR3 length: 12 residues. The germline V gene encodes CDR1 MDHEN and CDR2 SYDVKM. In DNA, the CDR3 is TGCGCCGCGGGCGGGGTGAACACTGAAGCTTTCTTT. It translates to CAAGGVNTEAFF.

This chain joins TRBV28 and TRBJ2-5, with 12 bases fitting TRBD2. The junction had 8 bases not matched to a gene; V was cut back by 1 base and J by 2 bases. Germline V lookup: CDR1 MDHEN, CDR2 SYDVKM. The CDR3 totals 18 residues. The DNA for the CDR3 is TGTGCCAGCAGTTTATTCCCATCTAGCGGGGGGGAACAAGAGACCCAGTACTTC. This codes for CASSLFPSSGGEQETQYF.

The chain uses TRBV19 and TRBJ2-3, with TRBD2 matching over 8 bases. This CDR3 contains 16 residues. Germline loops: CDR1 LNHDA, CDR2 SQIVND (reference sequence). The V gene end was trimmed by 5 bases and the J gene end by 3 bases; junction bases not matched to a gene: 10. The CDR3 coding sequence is TGTGCCAGTAGTTCCCGAAGCGGGGGATCGACAGATACGCAGTATTTT. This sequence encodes CASSSRSGGSTDTQYF.